The 18 T cell receptor beta chains presented below share a single source sample, sequenced in a study of T cells in localized non-small cell lung cancer. TCRdb keeps only in-frame clones here, not all; method: immunoSEQ multiplex PCR. The data hold roughly 24,000 clones, with approximately 91% observed a single time. Material: peripheral blood, obtained before any cancer treatment. The source of these receptors is a man aged 35 to 69 with stage I squamous cell lung carcinoma.

This chain uses TRBV4-1 with TRBJ2-7; TRBD1 matches at 8 bases. The germline V gene has CDR1 MGHRA and CDR2 YSYEKL. Trimming at V came to 6 bases and at J to 7 bases, leaving 14 bases not matched to a gene. There are 15 residues in the CDR3. Here the CDR3 reads CASSSRQGHNYEQYF. The CDR3 DNA reads as TGCGCCAGCAGTTCCCGACAGGGGCACAACTATGAGCAGTACTTC.

This clone was seen more than once but under ten times. This chain connects TRBV9 to TRBJ1-2; TRBD1 might be the D (5 bases). CDR1 is SGDLS, CDR2 YYNGEE, per germline. The V end was cut by 4 bases, the J end by 2 bases, with 12 bases between. The CDR3 consists of 14 residues. This CDR3 is CASSPSRGNYGYTF. Here the CDR3 DNA reads TGTGCCAGCAGCCCGTCGCGGGGCAACTATGGCTACACCTTC.

The chain has TRBV19 and TRBJ1-2; TRBD1 matches 9 bases. Germline CDR1 LNHDA, CDR2 SQIVND (reference sequence). J lost 2 bases, V lost 5 bases, and 6 bases had no gene match. The CDR3 length is 15 residues. CDR3 amino acids: CASSPSTGGNYGYTF. CDR3 nucleotides: TGTGCCAGTAGTCCAAGCACAGGGGGCAACTATGGCTACACCTTC.

The gene calls are TRBV7-6 and TRBJ1-5; 7 nucleotides match TRBD1. The length of the CDR3 is 18 residues. V dropped 2 bases and J dropped 3; count of bases not matched to a gene: 13. Germline CDR1 and CDR2: SGHVS and FNYEAQ. The CDR3 region has the DNA TGTGCCAGCAGCTTACGTCAGGGGGGATCTGGCTTCAATCAGCCCCAGCATTTT. As protein: CASSLRQGGSGFNQPQHF.

This chain uses TRBV5-1 with TRBJ1-4; 7 nucleotides line up with TRBD1. After removal of 1 base from V and 6 bases from J, the junction contained 6 bases not matched to a gene. This CDR3 is built from 15 residues. The germline CDR1 and CDR2 sequences are SGHRS and YFSETQ. CDR3 in amino acids: CASSLNDREDEKLFF. The CDR3 nucleotides read TGCGCCAGCAGCTTGAATGACAGGGAAGATGAAAAACTGTTTTTT.

This clone was seen a few times. The chain combines TRBV2 with TRBJ1-2, with no clear D. The CDR3 spans 13 residues. Germline CDR1 and CDR2: SNHLY and FYNNEI. V was cut by 3 bases and J by 1 base, with 6 bases left in between. CDR3 in DNA: TGTGCCAGCAGTGAGACAAATAACTATGGCTACACCTTC. This gives the protein CASSETNNYGYTF.

The chain has TRBV2 and TRBJ2-7, with no clear D. The germline V and J ends were trimmed by 7 bases and 4 bases, with 14 bases remaining between them. Looked up from germline, CDR1 is SNHLY and CDR2 is FYNNEI. The CDR3 covers 13 residues. The DNA of the CDR3 is TGTGCCAGCACCAGGCCCTTACCTTACGAGCAGTACTTC. Translating it yields CASTRPLPYEQYF.

V is TRBV5-4 and J is TRBJ2-3; D is unclear. The germline V gene has CDR1 SGHNT and CDR2 YYREEE (reference sequence). The ends were cut back, 2 bases at V and 4 bases at J, with 5 bases in the middle. This CDR3 has 12 amino acids. In nucleotides, the CDR3 is TGTGCCAGCAGCTTCGGATCAGATACGCAGTATTTT. This codes for CASSFGSDTQYF.

This clone was observed a single time. The chain uses TRBV27 and TRBJ2-1; D is unclear. CDR3 length equals 16 residues. From germline, CDR1 is MNHEY and CDR2 SMNVEV (reference sequence). V dropped 2 bases and J dropped 0 bases, with 11 bases sitting between them. In DNA form, the CDR3 reads TGTGCCAGCAGTTTACTCGGACGGAGCTCCTACAATGAGCAGTTCTTC. It specifies CASSLLGRSSYNEQFF.

This sequence joins TRBV30 and TRBJ1-2; 8 nucleotides match TRBD1. This CDR3 is built from 12 residues. V trimming: 5 bases; J trimming: 2 bases; junction bases outside the gene matches: 1. Looked up from germline, CDR1 is GTSNPN and CDR2 is SVGIG (reference sequence). CDR3 protein: CAWRTGNYGYTF. The DNA for the CDR3 is TGTGCCTGGCGGACAGGGAACTATGGCTACACCTTC.

V usage is TRBV2 and J usage is TRBJ1-5; D uncertain. V lost 0 bases to trimming and J lost 7 bases, with 13 bases between them. The length of the CDR3 is 15 residues. Looked up from germline, CDR1 is SNHLY and CDR2 is FYNNEI. This CDR3 is CASSEAPPLWQPQHF. The CDR3 DNA is TGTGCCAGCAGTGAAGCCCCGCCACTTTGGCAGCCCCAGCATTTT.

The rearrangement uses TRBV28 and TRBJ1-6; weak D call: TRBD1 (5 bases). V lost 3 bases and J lost 10, with 7 bases in between. Germline V gene lookup returns CDR1 MDHEN and CDR2 SYDVKM. This CDR3 has 12 residues. The DNA of the CDR3 is TGTGCCAGCAGTTTCCAGGGCTCACCCCTCCACTTT. It encodes CASSFQGSPLHF.

V and J are TRBV4-2 and TRBJ1-6; D is unresolved. V was clipped by 1 base and J by 6 bases, with 13 bases between them. Germline CDR1 and CDR2: LGHNA and YNFKEQ. CDR3 size: 16 residues. The CDR3 reads CASSQGGTYLNSPLHF. CDR3 DNA: TGTGCCAGCAGCCAAGGCGGCACATACCTTAATTCACCCCTCCACTTT.

This clone was seen just once. The chain recombines TRBV9 with TRBJ2-2, with D unclear. V was trimmed by 4 bases and J by 0 bases, leaving 16 bases between them. The CDR3 covers 17 residues. Germline lookup yields CDR1 SGDLS and CDR2 YYNGEE. This CDR3 is CASSTSSGRANTGELFF. As DNA, the CDR3 is TGTGCCAGCAGCACCTCCAGTGGAAGGGCGAACACCGGGGAGCTGTTTTTT.

The chain is built from TRBV5-6 and TRBJ2-7; D possibly corresponds to TRBD1 (8 bases). The V and J ends lost 1 base and 1 base respectively, with 12 bases between them. The CDR3 is 15 residues long. Per the germline V gene, CDR1 is SGHDT and CDR2 is YYEEEE. CDR3 in amino acids: CASSLTGGGSYEQYF. The CDR3 bases are TGTGCCAGCAGCTTGACAGGGGGAGGGTCCTACGAGCAGTACTTC.

The J gene is TRBJ1-6, the V gene TRBV27; D gene unclear. This CDR3 region has 14 residues. V was cut by 3 bases and J by 7 bases, with 10 bases left in between. The V gene's germline CDR1 is MNHEY and CDR2 SMNVEV (reference sequence). The CDR3 region has the DNA TGTGCCAGCAGTTTTGGTCTGGGGAATTCACCCCTCCACTTT. It encodes CASSFGLGNSPLHF.

The chain carries TRBV18 and TRBJ1-6; 8 positions agree with TRBD1. The CDR3 consists of 16 residues. Germline trimming cut 3 bases from V and 4 bases from J; bases unmatched to any gene: 5. Germline V gene sequence: CDR1 KGHSH, CDR2 LQKENI. This CDR3 reads CASSPDRVQYNSPLHF. CDR3 sequence (DNA): TGTGCCAGCTCACCGGACAGGGTGCAATATAATTCACCCCTCCACTTT.

The chain employs TRBV29-1 and TRBJ2-2, with D uncertain. The CDR3 is 12 residues long. V shed 6 bases and J shed 5 bases, with 10 bases lying between them. Germline V lookup: CDR1 SQVTM, CDR2 ANQGSEA. CDR3 sequence (DNA): TGCAGCGTCGGAGAGAAGACCGGGGAGCTGTTTTTT. Amino acids: CSVGEKTGELFF.